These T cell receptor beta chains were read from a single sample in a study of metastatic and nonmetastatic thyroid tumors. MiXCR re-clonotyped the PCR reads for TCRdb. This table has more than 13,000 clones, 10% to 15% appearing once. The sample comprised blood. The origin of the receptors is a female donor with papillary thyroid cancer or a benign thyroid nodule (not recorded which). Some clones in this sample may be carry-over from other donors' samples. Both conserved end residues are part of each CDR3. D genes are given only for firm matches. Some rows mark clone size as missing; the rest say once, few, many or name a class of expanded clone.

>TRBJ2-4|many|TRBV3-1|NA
TGTGCCAGCAGCTTTGCCCCCGTTTTGGGGGGCTCCCGGGCCAAAAACATTCAGTACTTC
CASSFAPVLGGSRAKNIQYF
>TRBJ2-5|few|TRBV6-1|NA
TGCGCCAGCAGTGAACGCAGAACTCAAGAGACCCAGTACTTC
CASSERRTQETQYF
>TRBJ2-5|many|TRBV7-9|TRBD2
TGTGCCAGCAGTCGACTAGCGGGGGGTCAAGAGACCCAGTACTTC
CASSRLAGGQETQYF
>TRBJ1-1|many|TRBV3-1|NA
TGTGCCAGCAGCCAACTACAGGGTTTCGGGGCTGAAGCTTTCTTT
CASSQLQGFGAEAFF
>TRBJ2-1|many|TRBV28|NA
TGTGCCAGCGGTCTCGGGGGACCTTACAATGAGCAGTTCTTC
CASGLGGPYNEQFF
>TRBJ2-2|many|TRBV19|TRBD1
TGTGCCAGTAGTGACCGGGACAGGTCCTTCTACAGGGAGCTGTTTTTT
CASSDRDRSFYRELFF
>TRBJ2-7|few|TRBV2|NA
TGTGCCAGCATTAAACGAGTCTACGAGCAGTACTTC
CASIKRVYEQYF
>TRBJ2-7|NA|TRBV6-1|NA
TGTGCCAGCAGGGAGTCCTTGGAGGGTTGGAACGAGCAGTACTTC
CASRESLEGWNEQYF
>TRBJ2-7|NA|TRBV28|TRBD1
TGTGCCAGCAGTTTAGCGACGGGACAGAATACCTACGAGCAGTACTTC
CASSLATGQNTYEQYF
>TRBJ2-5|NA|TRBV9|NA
TGTGCCAGCAGCGTAGGTGTAGCCCTATTCCAAGAGACCCATTACTTC
CASSVGVALFQETHYF
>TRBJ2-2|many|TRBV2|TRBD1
TGTGCCAGCAGTGAGAACGGACAGGGTGGGGCCGGGGAGCTGTTTTTT
CASSENGQGGAGELFF
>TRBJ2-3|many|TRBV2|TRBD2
TGTGCCAGCCCTGGGACTAGCGGTAGCACAGATACGCAGTATTTT
CASPGTSGSTDTQYF
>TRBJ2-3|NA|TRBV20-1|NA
TGCAGTGCTAGCTCGCGGGAAGGCACAGATACGCAGTATTTT
CSASSREGTDTQYF
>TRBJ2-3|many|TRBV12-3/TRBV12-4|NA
TGTGCCAGCAGTGCAACTAGCTCCACAGATACGCAGTATTTT
CASSATSSTDTQYF